This T cell receptor beta chain originates from a study of lymphopenia after photon versus proton radiotherapy. The CDR3 totals 16 residues. Germline V CDR1 and CDR2: SGHRS, YFSETQ. J lost 0 bases, V lost 4 bases, and 5 bases had no gene match. The method was immunoSEQ multiplex PCR; TCRdb's version includes in-frame clones alone and lacks a portion of them. The table records under 30,000 clones, roughly 89% of them present only once. The gene calls are TRBV5-1 and TRBJ2-3, with 10 bases that match TRBD2. Sequences were derived from peripheral blood, sampled from a patient treated with proton-based radiotherapy. The clonotype was recovered from a woman aged 60-70 years with cholangiocarcinoma. Some clones in this sample may be carry-over from other donors' samples. The CDR3 is CASSATSGSSTDTQYF. The CDR3 DNA is TGCGCCAGCAGCGCGACTAGCGGGTCTAGCACAGATACGCAGTATTTT.